Sequencing of this T cell receptor beta chain was carried out in a study of cytomegalovirus exposure and HLA in healthy donors. Overall study context: The same platform as the approximately 700 first-cohort repertoires was used for the 130 or so validation repertoires, a later analysis reported.

Here immunoSEQ multiplex PCR was the method, and the copy in TCRdb shows in-frame clones only, minus some. This table holds 85,000 to 120,000 clones, 85% to 95% found once. This CDR3 has 15 amino acids. V dropped 6 bases and J dropped 2; count of bases not matched to a gene: 10. CDR1 and CDR2 (germline): LNHDA, SQIVND (reference sequence). Sequencing used PBMCs. The receptor comes from a woman aged 18-29 years in good health and CMV-seronegative. V gene TRBV19 combines with J gene TRBJ2-7, with 7 bases identical to TRBD1. This CDR3 reads CASSPDRTGAYEQYF. DNA of the CDR3: TGTGCCAGTAGCCCAGACAGGACAGGTGCCTACGAGCAGTACTTC.